These 15 T cell receptor beta chains originate from one sample sequenced in a study of human T cells and chemical hapten exposure. The time point denotes: patch test 1, 2 weeks after DPC sensitization. Indicated treatment: therapeutic diphenylcyclopropenone sensitization with weekly scalp DPC. TCRdb fed the RACE reads into MiXCR, producing one record per CDR3 protein. The table includes under 200,000 distinct CDR3 sequences, around 15% detected once. The starting material was whole blood, obtained in connection with sensitization to the hapten diphenylcyclopropenone (DPC). The receptors come from a woman in her twenties or thirties with alopecia areata. Some clones in this sample may be carry-over from other donors' samples.

This clonotype was picked up one time. This chain joins TRBV11-2 and TRBJ2-4; D gene ambiguous. CDR1 and CDR2 from the germline V gene are SGHAT and FQNNGV. The CDR3 runs to 12 residues. Between the trimmed V and J ends, which lost 4 bases and 7 bases, there was a span of 8 bases. The CDR3 protein is CASSSNSNIQYF. The CDR3 DNA follows: TGTGCCAGCAGCTCGAACAGTAACATTCAGTACTTC.

This clonotype was seen a handful of times. V usage is TRBV20-1 and J usage is TRBJ2-3; TRBD2 matches at 8 bases. Germline V gene data show CDR1 as DFQATT and CDR2 as SNEGSKA (reference sequence). This CDR3 has 15 residues. V shed 5 bases and J 8 bases; nucleotides not matched to a gene: 15. The CDR3 region is CSALTSGAEAATQYF. The CDR3 nucleotides read TGCAGTGCTCTAACTAGCGGCGCCGAGGCAGCTACGCAGTATTTT.

This clonotype occurred a few times. The chain joins TRBV5-1 to TRBJ2-5; TRBD1 might be the D (5 bases). Germline loops: CDR1 SGHRS, CDR2 YFSETQ. This CDR3 is 14 amino acids long. V lost 5 bases to trimming and J lost 2 bases, with 13 bases between them. CDR3 in DNA: TGCGCCAGCAGAAGATTGACAGCTCAAGAGACCCAGTACTTC. This sequence encodes CASRRLTAQETQYF.

This clonotype came up many times. J is TRBJ1-4 and V is TRBV29-1, with 10 bases aligning to TRBD1. Trimming at V came to 4 bases and at J to 6 bases, leaving 5 bases not matched to a gene. The CDR3 covers 14 residues. Looked up from germline, CDR1 is SQVTM and CDR2 is ANQGSEA. CDR3 nucleotides: TGCAGCGTTGTCGCTGGGACAGGGGATGAAAAACTGTTTTTT. Its translation: CSVVAGTGDEKLFF.

This clonotype was seen only a few times. The chain recombines TRBV9 with TRBJ2-3; D gene unclear. The CDR3 is 13 amino acids. The germline gives CDR1 SGDLS, CDR2 YYNGEE. Between the trimmed V and J ends, which lost 3 bases and 2 bases, there was a span of 7 bases. This chain's CDR3 is CASSAQDTDTQYF. CDR3 DNA sequence: TGTGCCAGCAGCGCCCAAGACACAGATACGCAGTATTTT.

The V gene is TRBV5-1, the J gene TRBJ1-6; 8 positions agree with TRBD1. J lost 8 bases, V lost 0 bases, and 4 bases had no gene match. Germline V gene data show CDR1 as SGHRS and CDR2 as YFSETQ. CDR3 size: 15 residues. The CDR3 bases are TGCGCCAGCAGCTTGGGGACAGGGTCTTATTCACCCCTCCACTTT. This gives the protein CASSLGTGSYSPLHF.

The CDR3 nucleotides read TGTGCCAGCAGCTTTGGGGACAGATTCAATGAGCAGTTCTTC. Protein sequence: CASSFGDRFNEQFF. This chain links TRBV7-2 with TRBJ2-1, with 7 bases that match TRBD1. The CDR3 length is 14 residues. From germline, CDR1 is SGHTA and CDR2 FQGNSA. The V segment lost 3 bases and the J segment 6 bases; nucleotides outside the gene matches: 5.

CDR3 residues: CASSPPGSPSGANVLTF. The CDR3, as DNA: TGTGCCAGCAGTCCCCCCGGGAGCCCCTCGGGGGCCAACGTCCTGACTTTC. The gene calls are TRBV6-9 and TRBJ2-6, with a possible D match to TRBD2 (6 bases). CDR1 and CDR2 from the germline V gene are MNHGY and SVAAGI. The CDR3 is 17 residues long. Trimming removed 5 bases from V and 4 bases from J, with 18 bases in between.

In this sample, this clonotype turned up a few times. The rearrangement links TRBV28 to TRBJ2-3; D is undetermined. Trimming pared 3 bases from V and 2 bases from J, leaving 12 bases between. Germline CDR1 and CDR2: MDHEN and SYDVKM. The CDR3 runs to 15 residues. The CDR3: CASSFSSKHTDTQYF. The CDR3 nucleotides read TGTGCCAGCAGTTTTAGTTCGAAACACACAGATACGCAGTATTTT.

The chain recombines TRBV27 with TRBJ1-2, with a weak D call TRBD1 (5 bases). The V gene lost 5 bases and the J gene lost 9 bases, with 19 bases spanning the gap. From germline, CDR1 is MNHEY and CDR2 SMNVEV (reference sequence). CDR3 length equals 14 residues. The CDR3 nucleotides read TGTGCCAGCAGTCCCCAAGGCGCGTGGGGCAGCTACACCTTC. Its translation: CASSPQGAWGSYTF.

This clonotype showed up just once. This rearrangement joins TRBV6-5 to TRBJ2-6, with D hard to call. CDR1 MNHEY and CDR2 SVGAGI come from the germline V gene. Trimming took 10 bases from V and 1 from J, leaving 11 bases between them. CDR3 length: 14 amino acids. CDR3 in DNA: TGTGCCACCCCAATATATTCTGGGGCCAACGTCCTGACTTTC. Amino acid sequence: CATPIYSGANVLTF.

The chain couples TRBV7-2 to TRBJ2-3; TRBD2 might be the D (5 bases). CDR1 and CDR2 (germline): SGHTA, FQGNSA. V lost 3 bases to trimming and J lost 6 bases, with 7 bases between them. This CDR3 has 12 residues. The CDR3 DNA is TGTGCCAGCAGCTTTCAGCGGGATACGCAGTATTTT. Translation: CASSFQRDTQYF.

This clonotype was seen repeatedly, ten times or more. V usage is TRBV2 and J usage is TRBJ2-7; TRBD1 might be the D (6 bases). The CDR3 loop spans 13 amino acids. Trimming took off 2 bases at V and 4 bases at J, with 9 bases between the two ends. Germline CDR1 SNHLY, CDR2 FYNNEI. CDR3 bases: TGTGCCAGCAGTGAATTGAGGGGGTACGAGCAGTACTTC. Its protein product is CASSELRGYEQYF.

This clonotype was recorded at least ten times. CDR3 protein: CASSSWEGRGNQPQHF. The CDR3 DNA is TGTGCCAGCAGTTCGTGGGAGGGTAGGGGCAATCAGCCCCAGCATTTT. This sequence joins TRBV12-3 or TRBV12-4 and TRBJ1-5; no clear D. The CDR3 has 16 residues. V lost 4 bases, J lost 2 bases, and 15 bases lay in between.

This clonotype was seen only a few times. The V call is TRBV6-1, the J call TRBJ1-1; no reliable D call. Trimming left V 6 bases short and J 3 bases short, with 11 bases between. The CDR3 spans 13 residues. CDR1 is MNHNS, CDR2 SASEGT, per germline. The chain's CDR3 is CASSPTGDTEAFF. CDR3 sequence (DNA): TGTGCCAGCAGCCCTACCGGAGACACTGAAGCTTTCTTT.